These 20 T cell receptor beta chains originate from one sample sequenced in a study of blood T cell repertoires in COVID-19. Method: immunoSEQ multiplex PCR; TCRdb's copy keeps in-frame clones and lacks some. The repertoire holds about 310,000 clones, with roughly 90% as singletons. Sequencing was done on a sample of PBMCs or T cells enriched from blood (not recorded which). The source of these receptors is a man in his fifties or sixties who had recovered from COVID-19.

This chain joins TRBV7-9 and TRBJ2-5; no clear D gene. Germline V CDR1 and CDR2: SEHNR, FQNEAQ (reference sequence). The CDR3 contains 13 residues. Between the trimmed V and J ends, which lost 0 bases and 0 bases, there was a span of 2 bases. The CDR3, as DNA: TGTGCCAGCAGCTTAGCCTACCAAGAGACCCAGTACTTC. It is translated as CASSLAYQETQYF.

V is TRBV30 and J is TRBJ2-7; 10 bases fit TRBD2. The CDR3 totals 14 residues. V was pared by 0 bases and J by 5 bases, with 4 bases of the junction left unmatched. CDR1 GTSNPN and CDR2 SVGIG come from the germline V gene (reference sequence). The chain's CDR3 is CAWSVLAGAHEQYF. In nucleotides, the CDR3 is TGTGCCTGGAGTGTCCTAGCGGGAGCGCACGAGCAGTACTTC.

The sample holds a few counts of this clone. This rearrangement joins TRBV28 to TRBJ1-2; perhaps TRBD1 as D (5 bases). Germline-derived CDR1 and CDR2 are MDHEN and SYDVKM. Trimming stripped 7 bases from V and 0 bases from J, with 18 bases between. This CDR3 is built from 16 residues. The CDR3 is CASTAGRQPSNYGYTF. DNA for the CDR3: TGTGCCAGCACCGCGGGGCGGCAACCTTCTAACTATGGCTACACCTTC.

This clone appeared once. CDR3 DNA: TGCGCCAGCAGCCCGGGACAGGGGGCTGTTGGGGAGCTGTTTTTT. Translated: CASSPGQGAVGELFF. V and J are TRBV5-1 and TRBJ2-2, with TRBD1 matching 12 bases. The germline V gene encodes CDR1 SGHRS and CDR2 YFSETQ. The CDR3 has 15 amino acids. The J segment lost 8 bases and the V segment lost 4 bases, leaving 6 bases of the junction unmatched.

This clone was detected only once. For the CDR3, the DNA is TGTGCCAGCAGTTGGGGGTTTCACGAGGGACTAGCGGGACCTGTTGCAGATACGCAGTATTTT. It is translated as CASSWGFHEGLAGPVADTQYF. This rearrangement joins TRBV28 to TRBJ2-3, with 13 bases lining up with TRBD2. This CDR3 has 21 amino acids. V gave up 4 bases and J gave up 4 bases; unmatched junction bases: 20. CDR1 and CDR2 (germline): MDHEN, SYDVKM.

This chain connects TRBV7-2 to TRBJ2-1; 7 bases are a match to TRBD1. The germline V gene has CDR1 SGHTA and CDR2 FQGNSA. With V trimmed by 6 bases and J by 2 bases, 10 bases remained unmatched. The CDR3 extends over 16 amino acids. The CDR3 DNA reads as TGTGCCAGCAGGTACCGGACAGGCGCTCCCTACAATGAGCAGTTCTTC. The encoded protein is CASRYRTGAPYNEQFF.

The gene calls are TRBV18 and TRBJ1-2, with D possibly matching TRBD1 (6 bases). Germline lookup yields CDR1 KGHSH and CDR2 LQKENI. The V end lost 3 bases, the J end lost 8 bases, and 13 bases lay between the germline ends. This CDR3 region has 13 residues. This CDR3 is CASSPSDRSGYTF. In DNA form, the CDR3 reads TGTGCCAGCTCACCCAGCGACAGGTCGGGCTACACCTTC.

The V and J genes are TRBV9 and TRBJ1-2; TRBD1 might be the D (6 bases). V was trimmed by 2 bases and J by 8 bases, leaving 10 bases between them. The CDR3 totals 12 residues. The germline CDR1 and CDR2 sequences are SGDLS and YYNGEE. This CDR3 is CASSVTGKGYTF. The CDR3 DNA reads TGTGCCAGCAGCGTGACAGGCAAGGGCTACACCTTC.

CDR3 residues: CASRPSAYEQYF. CDR3 nucleotides: TGTGCCAGCAGACCTTCGGCCTACGAGCAGTACTTC. The V and J genes are TRBV28 and TRBJ2-7; D is ambiguous. Trimming cost V 6 bases and J 2 bases, with 8 bases left between them. Looked up from germline, CDR1 is MDHEN and CDR2 is SYDVKM. The CDR3 contains 12 residues.

The chain combines TRBV3-1 (or the pseudogene TRBV3-2) with TRBJ1-2; D perhaps matches TRBD1 (6 bases). Deletions cut 0 bases from V and 2 bases from J, with 10 bases between. CDR1 is LGHDT, CDR2 YNNKEL, per germline (reference sequence). The CDR3 loop spans 15 amino acids. CDR3 residues: CASSQEWQGNYGYTF. The CDR3, as DNA: TGTGCCAGCAGCCAAGAGTGGCAGGGGAACTATGGCTACACCTTC.

This clone was observed many times. The chain employs TRBV6-4 and TRBJ2-1, with D uncertain. This CDR3 region has 13 residues. Between the trimmed V and J ends, which lost 2 bases and 4 bases, there was a span of 6 bases. From germline, CDR1 is MRHNA and CDR2 SNTAGT. The CDR3 spells CASSDKEYNEQFF. For the CDR3, the DNA is TGTGCCAGCAGTGACAAAGAGTACAATGAGCAGTTCTTC.

The V call is TRBV6-5, the J call TRBJ1-6; unclear D gene. Trimming stripped 2 bases from V and 5 bases from J, with 10 bases between. Germline loops: CDR1 MNHEY, CDR2 SVGAGI. This CDR3 region has 15 residues. The CDR3 DNA sequence: TGTGCCAGCAGTTACGGCAGGATGAATAATTCACCCCTCCACTTT. It codes for CASSYGRMNNSPLHF.

The chain is built from TRBV2 and TRBJ1-2, with unresolved D. This CDR3 is built from 12 residues. CDR1 is SNHLY, CDR2 FYNNEI, per germline. Trimming shortened V by 5 bases and J by 4 bases, and 8 bases separated the two germline ends. CDR3 protein: CASSSQAYGYTF. In nucleotides, the CDR3 is TGTGCCAGCAGTAGCCAGGCCTATGGCTACACCTTC.

This sequence joins TRBV24-1 and TRBJ2-7, with unresolved D. Trimming left V 7 bases short and J 0 bases short, with 12 bases between. This CDR3 comprises 14 residues. Looked up from germline, CDR1 is KGHDR and CDR2 is SFDVKD. The chain's CDR3 is CATRRHMSSYEQYF. The CDR3 DNA is TGTGCCACCAGGCGACATATGAGCTCCTACGAGCAGTACTTC.

The chain is built from TRBV3-1 (or the pseudogene TRBV3-2) and TRBJ1-6, with D possibly matching TRBD1 (5 bases). The V gene lost 2 bases and the J gene lost 4 bases, with 6 bases spanning the gap. This CDR3 has 14 amino acids. Germline loops: CDR1 LGHDT, CDR2 YNNKEL (reference sequence). This CDR3 is CASSQTGYNSPLHF. The CDR3 DNA follows: TGTGCCAGCAGCCAAACAGGTTATAATTCACCCCTCCACTTT.

The chain recombines TRBV7-9 with TRBJ2-1, with 8 bases aligning to TRBD2. Germline lookup yields CDR1 SEHNR and CDR2 FQNEAQ (reference sequence). The ends lost 5 bases at V and 6 bases at J; junction bases unmatched: 12. The CDR3 length is 16 residues. The DNA for the CDR3 is TGTGCCAGCAGCCCCCCGGGACTAGTCGGAACCAATGAGCAGTTCTTC. Encoded protein: CASSPPGLVGTNEQFF.

This chain uses TRBV7-2 with TRBJ1-1; 11 bases are a match to TRBD1. This CDR3 contains 16 residues. Germline V lookup: CDR1 SGHTA, CDR2 FQGNSA. Trimming took 3 bases from V and 8 from J; bases not matched to a gene: 11. CDR3 loop: CASSFDGTGGQGEAFF. The CDR3 DNA sequence: TGTGCCAGCAGCTTCGATGGGACAGGGGGTCAGGGAGAAGCTTTCTTT. Together with reference TRBV7-2 and TRBJ1-1, the CDR3 gives the full variable domain: GAGVSQSPSNKVTEKGKDVELRCDPISGHTALYWYRQSLGQGLEFLIYFQGNSAPDKSGLPSDRFSAERTGGSVSTLTIQRTQQEDSAVYLCASSFDGTGGQGEAFFGQGTRLTVV.

This rearrangement joins TRBV7-9 to TRBJ2-7; 9 bases line up with TRBD1. CDR3 length: 14 residues. Germline V gene sequence: CDR1 SEHNR, CDR2 FQNEAQ (reference sequence). V lost 6 bases to trimming and J lost 2 bases; unmatched junction nucleotides: 5. The CDR3 loop reads CASSSRQGAYEQYF. Here the CDR3 DNA reads TGTGCCAGCAGTTCTCGACAGGGGGCCTACGAGCAGTACTTC.

This chain links TRBV19 with TRBJ1-5; D is possibly TRBD1 (5 bases). Germline CDR1 reads LNHDA; CDR2 reads SQIVND (reference sequence). V shed 4 bases and J shed 7 bases, with 11 bases lying between them. This CDR3 comprises 13 residues. The CDR3 DNA reads TGTGCCAGTAGTAGCCAGGGTGGACAGCCCCAGCATTTT. Translated, it gives CASSSQGGQPQHF.

The CDR3 nucleotides read TGTGCCAGCAGCCAAGATCATAGCGGGAGGGGGACCAAAAACATTCAGTACTTC. Amino acids: CASSQDHSGRGTKNIQYF. The chain couples TRBV4-2 to TRBJ2-4; 11 positions match TRBD2. CDR1 is LGHNA, CDR2 YNFKEQ, per germline. This CDR3 contains 18 residues. V lost 0 bases and J lost 2; bases outside the gene matches: 6.